The 24 T cell receptor beta chains given below trace back to one sample, sequenced in a study of neurological immune-mediated disorders (dated by TCRdb to the late 2010s). The library was built by means of 5' RACE. The run used an Illumina HiSeq 2500. The public reads were run again by TCRdb, first through fastp at Q25 and then through MiXCR, and only productive beta chains were kept. Identical CDR3 proteins give one entry, which carries the most common genes and DNA. The table for this sample lists 50,000 to 70,000 distinct CDR3 sequences; 4.5% of them were counted only once. Less than 8% of the sample comes from the top ten. Sequenced: PBMCs. The receptors were sampled from a man younger than 40 with multiple sclerosis.

The sample holds many counts of this clonotype. The chain has TRBV20-1 and TRBJ1-1, with D possibly TRBD1 on 6 matching bases. Germline V gene lookup returns CDR1 DFQATT and CDR2 SNEGSKA (reference sequence). The CDR3 extends over 14 amino acids. V gave up 1 base and J gave up 11 bases, with 20 bases separating them. The CDR3 coding sequence is TGCAGTGCTAGAGTAGCGCAACAGGGTTCGGGGGCTTTCTTT. Encoded protein: CSARVAQQGSGAFF.

This clonotype was found a few times. This sequence joins TRBV27 and TRBJ2-3; TRBD1 might be the D (7 bases). The CDR3 is made up of 14 amino acids. The germline gives CDR1 MNHEY, CDR2 SMNVEV (reference sequence). The ends were cut back, 5 bases at V and 3 bases at J, with 12 bases in the middle. The CDR3, as DNA: TGTGCCAGCAGTGGAGGGGGCGAGACAGATACGCAGTATTTT. Translating gives CASSGGGETDTQYF.

At least ten counts were recorded for this clonotype. With a much larger clone just one base away, this may be a read error. The chain links TRBV5-1 to TRBJ1-1; no firm D call. The CDR3 length is 14 residues. Germline V lookup: CDR1 SGHRS, CDR2 YFSETQ. Trimming shortened V by 3 bases and J by 8 bases, and 17 bases separated the two germline ends. CDR3 region: CASSYTGKLIEAFF. The CDR3 nucleotides are TGCGCCAGCAGCTACACGGGAAAGTTGATAGAAGCTTTCTTT.

This clonotype was counted ten times or more. The chain combines TRBV5-1 with TRBJ1-1, with a weak D call TRBD1 (5 bases). Germline CDR1 SGHRS, CDR2 YFSETQ. The CDR3 contains 16 residues. Trimming removed 2 bases from V and 4 bases from J, with 18 bases in between. The CDR3 coding sequence is TGCGCCAGCAGCTTAGGAAGGGCGGGGGTTCTCACTGAAGCTTTCTTT. It codes for CASSLGRAGVLTEAFF. Combining the CDR3 with reference TRBV5-1 and TRBJ1-1 gives the whole variable domain KAGVTQTPRYLIKTRGQQVTLSCSPISGHRSVSWYQQTPGQGLQFLFEYFSETQRNKGNFPGRFSGRQFSNSRSEMNVSTLELGDSALYLCASSLGRAGVLTEAFFGQGTRLTVV.

This clonotype was detected many times. The chain combines TRBV12-3 or TRBV12-4 with TRBJ2-4; 14 bases fit TRBD2. The ends lost 6 bases at V and 7 bases at J; junction bases unmatched: 17. The CDR3 spans 19 residues. CDR3 residues: CASSPDRLAGGQGVNIQYF. CDR3 in DNA: TGTGCCAGCAGCCCCGACCGACTAGCGGGGGGGCAGGGAGTCAACATTCAGTACTTC.

This clonotype was recorded a few times. The chain uses TRBV5-1 and TRBJ2-1; 11 bases agree with TRBD1. The CDR3 is 16 amino acids. CDR1 is SGHRS, CDR2 YFSETQ, per germline. Trimming took 3 bases from V and 2 from J; bases not matched to a gene: 4. The CDR3 loop reads CASSSGTGGTYNEQFF. The DNA for the CDR3 is TGCGCCAGCAGCTCCGGGACAGGGGGGACCTACAATGAGCAGTTCTTC.

J is TRBJ1-1 and V is TRBV6-1, with D tentatively TRBD1 (6 bases). The CDR3 runs 14 residues. Germline CDR1 MNHNS, CDR2 SASEGT. V lost 1 base, J lost 4 bases, and 10 bases lay in between. The CDR3 coding sequence is TGTGCCAGCAGTGAAGAAGGGGGGGGCACTGAAGCTTTCTTT. It is translated as CASSEEGGGTEAFF.

This clonotype was found many times. The chain uses TRBV5-1 and TRBJ2-1; 7 bases are shared with TRBD1. Germline V lookup: CDR1 SGHRS, CDR2 YFSETQ. V shed 4 bases, J shed 6 bases, and the junction held 16 bases outside the gene matches. This CDR3 comprises 17 residues. The CDR3 coding sequence is TGCGCCAGCAGCCCAAACCCGACAGGGAAGACTCCCAATGAGCAGTTCTTC. This encodes CASSPNPTGKTPNEQFF.

The table lists this clonotype with many counts. The rearrangement links TRBV15 to TRBJ2-7, with unresolved D. This CDR3 region has 15 residues. CDR1 and CDR2 (germline): LNHNV, YYDKDF (reference sequence). Trimming stripped 0 bases from V and 0 bases from J, with 9 bases between. The CDR3, as DNA: TGTGCCACCAGCAGAGACACGGGTAACTCCTACGAGCAGTACTTC. Encoded protein: CATSRDTGNSYEQYF.

This clonotype was seen at least ten times. The chain combines TRBV6-1 with TRBJ2-3; 12 nucleotides match TRBD2. The CDR3 runs 15 residues. With 2 bases clipped from V and 4 bases from J, the junction kept 1 base outside the gene matches. Germline-derived CDR1 and CDR2 are MNHNS and SASEGT. The CDR3 bases are TGTGCCAGCAGTGAACTAGCGGGGGGGCCAGATACGCAGTATTTT. Its protein product is CASSELAGGPDTQYF.

This clonotype occurred many times. The chain combines TRBV5-1 with TRBJ1-1; D is unclear. The CDR3 is 14 residues long. The ends were cut back, 0 bases at V and 1 base at J, with 7 bases in the middle. Germline loops: CDR1 SGHRS, CDR2 YFSETQ. CDR3 in amino acids: CASSLVTANTEAFF. The CDR3 DNA sequence: TGCGCCAGCAGCTTGGTTACAGCGAACACTGAAGCTTTCTTT.

This clonotype was seen repeatedly, ten times or more. The V call is TRBV11-2, the J call TRBJ1-2; the match to TRBD1 covers 7 bases. Germline trimming cut 4 bases from V and 6 bases from J; bases unmatched to any gene: 14. The CDR3 has 16 amino acids. Per the germline V gene, CDR1 is SGHAT and CDR2 is FQNNGV. CDR3 residues: CASSSITRGLRDGYTF. The CDR3 DNA reads as TGTGCCAGCAGCTCCATAACCAGGGGGTTACGCGATGGCTACACCTTC.

The rearrangement uses TRBV29-1 and TRBJ1-1; D not certain. CDR1 and CDR2 from the germline V gene are SQVTM and ANQGSEA. V shed 5 bases and J shed 1 base, with 14 bases lying between them. The CDR3 extends over 14 amino acids. This CDR3 is CSVIIQTSNTEAFF. CDR3 nucleotides: TGCAGCGTTATTATCCAAACATCGAACACTGAAGCTTTCTTT.

This clonotype was detected many times. The V gene is TRBV5-1, the J gene TRBJ1-3; no reliable D call. Trimming took off 0 bases at V and 2 bases at J, with 9 bases between the two ends. The germline V gene has CDR1 SGHRS and CDR2 YFSETQ. The CDR3 covers 15 residues. In DNA, the CDR3 is TGCGCCAGCAGCTTGGGGGCGGAGGCTGGAAACACCATATATTTT. This sequence encodes CASSLGAEAGNTIYF.

This clonotype was detected only a few times. The rearrangement uses TRBV7-9 and TRBJ1-2; 8 nucleotides match TRBD1. Germline-derived CDR1 and CDR2 are SEHNR and FQNEAQ (reference sequence). The CDR3 length is 14 residues. V lost 8 bases, J lost 3 bases, and 8 bases stayed unmatched. Written as DNA, the CDR3 is TGTGCCAGCGGAGACAGGGGAGTCGACTATGGCTACACCTTC. It codes for CASGDRGVDYGYTF.

This clonotype occurred many times. This chain links TRBV2 with TRBJ2-1; 7 nucleotides match TRBD2. This CDR3 has 15 amino acids. Unmatched junction bases numbered 6, after V lost 2 bases and J lost 5 bases. The germline V gene has CDR1 SNHLY and CDR2 FYNNEI. The CDR3 DNA reads as TGTGCCAGCAGTGAACTTTGGGACTATAACAATGAGCAGTTCTTC. Protein sequence: CASSELWDYNNEQFF. Using reference TRBV2 and TRBJ2-1 for the parts outside the CDR3, the full variable domain is EPEVTQTPSHQVTQMGQEVILRCVPISNHLYFYWYRQILGQKVEFLVSFYNNEISEKSEIFDDQFSVERPDGSNFTLKIRSTKLEDSAMYFCASSELWDYNNEQFFGPGTRLTVL.

This clonotype was counted between two and nine times. CDR3 loop: CSVVRAGGAGEQYF. CDR3 coding DNA: TGCAGCGTAGTCCGCGCGGGGGGGGCGGGCGAGCAGTACTTC. V gene TRBV29-1 combines with J gene TRBJ2-7, with 9 bases lining up with TRBD2. Germline V lookup: CDR1 SQVTM, CDR2 ANQGSEA. With V trimmed by 6 bases and J by 6 bases, 12 bases remained unmatched. This CDR3 has 14 amino acids.

This clonotype was seen only a few times. The rearrangement uses TRBV6-5 and TRBJ1-2; TRBD1 might be the D (5 bases). The CDR3 consists of 15 residues. The V gene's germline CDR1 is MNHEY and CDR2 SVGAGI. V was shortened by 7 bases and J by 3 bases, with 18 bases between the two germline ends. The CDR3 sequence is CASMASTLGDYGYTF. CDR3 in DNA: TGTGCCAGCATGGCATCGACCTTAGGGGACTATGGCTACACCTTC.

The sample holds many counts of this clonotype. The CDR3 sequence: CAISTANRGGFSEAFF. CDR3 nucleotide sequence: TGTGCCATCAGTACTGCAAACAGGGGGGGATTCAGTGAAGCTTTCTTT. This sequence joins TRBV10-3 and TRBJ1-1, with 8 bases lining up with TRBD1. The CDR3 sequence is 16 residues long. The junction had 15 bases not matched to a gene; V was cut back by 5 bases and J by 7 bases. In germline, CDR1 is ENHRY, CDR2 SYGVKD.

This clonotype was observed many times. V is TRBV5-1 and J is TRBJ2-5, with TRBD1 matching 9 bases. Germline V gene data show CDR1 as SGHRS and CDR2 as YFSETQ. The CDR3 consists of 15 residues. Losses at the gene ends were 0 bases for V and 5 bases for J; bases not matched to a gene: 5. This CDR3 reads CASSLGGQGPETQYF. CDR3 DNA sequence: TGCGCCAGCAGCTTGGGCGGACAGGGGCCGGAGACCCAGTACTTC. Using reference TRBV5-1 and TRBJ2-5 for the parts outside the CDR3, the full variable domain is KAGVTQTPRYLIKTRGQQVTLSCSPISGHRSVSWYQQTPGQGLQFLFEYFSETQRNKGNFPGRFSGRQFSNSRSEMNVSTLELGDSALYLCASSLGGQGPETQYFGPGTRLLVL.

This chain uses TRBV5-1 with TRBJ1-1; 12 nucleotides line up with TRBD1. J was trimmed by 3 bases and V by 3 bases; bases with no gene match: 3. CDR3 length: 15 amino acids. The germline V gene has CDR1 SGHRS and CDR2 YFSETQ. CDR3 sequence (DNA): TGCGCCAGCAGCTCCGGGACAGGGGGCTACACTGAAGCTTTCTTT. This gives the protein CASSSGTGGYTEAFF. Together with reference TRBV5-1 and TRBJ1-1, the CDR3 gives the full variable domain: KAGVTQTPRYLIKTRGQQVTLSCSPISGHRSVSWYQQTPGQGLQFLFEYFSETQRNKGNFPGRFSGRQFSNSRSEMNVSTLELGDSALYLCASSSGTGGYTEAFFGQGTRLTVV.

This clonotype was observed at least ten times. The genes are TRBV4-1 and TRBJ1-1, with D possibly TRBD1 on 6 matching bases. The CDR3 spans 15 residues. V lost 4 bases, J lost 1 base, and 13 bases lay in between. Per germline, CDR1 MGHRA and CDR2 YSYEKL. Here the CDR3 reads CASSPSAGANTEAFF. CDR3 DNA: TGCGCCAGCAGCCCCAGTGCAGGGGCGAACACTGAAGCTTTCTTT.

The table lists this clonotype with many counts. The chain couples TRBV7-9 to TRBJ1-1; TRBD1 aligns across 7 bases. The CDR3 runs to 13 residues. Germline V gene sequence: CDR1 SEHNR, CDR2 FQNEAQ (reference sequence). With V trimmed by 5 bases and J by 5 bases, 5 bases remained unmatched. The CDR3 region has the DNA TGTGCCAGCAGCGCCACAGGGGTGACTGAAGCTTTCTTT. It codes for CASSATGVTEAFF. The whole variable domain, remainder taken from reference TRBV7-9 and TRBJ1-1, is DTGVSQNPRHKITKRGQNVTFRCDPISEHNRLYWYRQTLGQGPEFLTYFQNEAQLEKSRLLSDRFSAERPKGSFSTLEIQRTEQGDSAMYLCASSATGVTEAFFGQGTRLTVV.

The chain has TRBV9 and TRBJ2-1; TRBD2 aligns across 9 bases. The CDR3 is made up of 13 amino acids. J was trimmed by 7 bases and V by 8 bases; bases with no gene match: 7. CDR1 and CDR2 (germline): SGDLS, YYNGEE. The CDR3 is CASGSGGMNEQFF. The CDR3 DNA follows: TGTGCCAGTGGGAGCGGGGGGATGAATGAGCAGTTCTTC.